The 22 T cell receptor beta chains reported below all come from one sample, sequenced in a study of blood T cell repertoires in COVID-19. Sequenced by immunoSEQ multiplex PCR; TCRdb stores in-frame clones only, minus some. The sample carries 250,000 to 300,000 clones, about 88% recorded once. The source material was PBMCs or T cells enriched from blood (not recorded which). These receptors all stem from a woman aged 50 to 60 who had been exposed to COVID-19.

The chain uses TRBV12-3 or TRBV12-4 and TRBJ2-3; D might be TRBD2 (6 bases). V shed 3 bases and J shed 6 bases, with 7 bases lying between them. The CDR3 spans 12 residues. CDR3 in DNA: TGTGCCAGCAGTTTGGGACTTGATACGCAGTATTTT. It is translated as CASSLGLDTQYF.

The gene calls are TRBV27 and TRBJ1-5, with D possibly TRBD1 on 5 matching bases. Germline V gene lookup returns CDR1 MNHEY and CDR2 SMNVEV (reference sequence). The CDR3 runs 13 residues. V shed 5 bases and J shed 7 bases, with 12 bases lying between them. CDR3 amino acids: CASSLGKGQPQHF. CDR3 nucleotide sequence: TGTGCCAGCAGTCTAGGGAAGGGGCAGCCCCAGCATTTT.

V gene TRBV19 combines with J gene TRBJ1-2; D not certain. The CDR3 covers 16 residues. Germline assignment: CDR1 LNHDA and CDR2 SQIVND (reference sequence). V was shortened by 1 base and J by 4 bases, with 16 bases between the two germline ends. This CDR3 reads CASSIGSGSEGYGYTF. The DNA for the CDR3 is TGTGCCAGTAGTATAGGTTCGGGGTCCGAAGGCTATGGCTACACCTTC. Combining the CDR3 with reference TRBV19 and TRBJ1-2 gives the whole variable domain DGGITQSPKYLFRKEGQNVTLSCEQNLNHDAMYWYRQDPGQGLRLIYYSQIVNDFQKGDIAEGYSVSREKKESFPLTVTSAQKNPTAFYLCASSIGSGSEGYGYTFGSGTRLTVV.

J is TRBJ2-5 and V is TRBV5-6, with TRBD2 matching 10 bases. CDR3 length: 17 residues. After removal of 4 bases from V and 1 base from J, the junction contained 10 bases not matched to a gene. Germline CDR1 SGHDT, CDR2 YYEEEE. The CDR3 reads CASSSEVGLAVQETQYF. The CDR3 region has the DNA TGTGCCAGCAGCAGCGAAGTTGGACTAGCGGTCCAAGAGACCCAGTACTTC.

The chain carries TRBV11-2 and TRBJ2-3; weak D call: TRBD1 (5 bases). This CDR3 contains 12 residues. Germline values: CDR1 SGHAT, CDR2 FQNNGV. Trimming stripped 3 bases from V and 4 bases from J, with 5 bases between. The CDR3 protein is CASSLGPDTQYF. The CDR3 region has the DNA TGTGCCAGCAGCTTGGGGCCAGATACGCAGTATTTT.

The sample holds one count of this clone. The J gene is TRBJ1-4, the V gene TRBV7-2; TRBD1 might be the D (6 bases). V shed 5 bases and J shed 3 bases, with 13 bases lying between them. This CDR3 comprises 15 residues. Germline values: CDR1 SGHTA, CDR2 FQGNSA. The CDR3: CASSLTQGSNEKLFF. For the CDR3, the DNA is TGTGCCAGCAGCCTAACTCAGGGGTCTAATGAAAAACTGTTTTTT.

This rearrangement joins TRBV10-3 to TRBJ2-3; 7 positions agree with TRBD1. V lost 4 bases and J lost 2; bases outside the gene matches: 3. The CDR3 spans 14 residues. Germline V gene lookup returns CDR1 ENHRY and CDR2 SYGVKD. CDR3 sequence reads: CAISGGQITDTQYF. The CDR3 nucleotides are TGTGCCATCAGTGGGGGACAGATCACAGATACGCAGTATTTT.

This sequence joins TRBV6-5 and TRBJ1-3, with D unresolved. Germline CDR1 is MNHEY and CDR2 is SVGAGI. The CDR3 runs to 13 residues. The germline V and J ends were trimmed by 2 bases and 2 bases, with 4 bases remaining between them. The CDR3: CASSYEAGNTIYF. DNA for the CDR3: TGTGCCAGCAGTTACGAGGCTGGAAACACCATATATTTT.

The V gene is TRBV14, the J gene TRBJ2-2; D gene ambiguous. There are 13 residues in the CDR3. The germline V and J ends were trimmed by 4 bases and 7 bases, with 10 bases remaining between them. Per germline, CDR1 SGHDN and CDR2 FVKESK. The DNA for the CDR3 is TGTGCCAGCAGCCTGGCCGCTGTCGGGGAGCTGTTTTTT. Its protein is CASSLAAVGELFF.

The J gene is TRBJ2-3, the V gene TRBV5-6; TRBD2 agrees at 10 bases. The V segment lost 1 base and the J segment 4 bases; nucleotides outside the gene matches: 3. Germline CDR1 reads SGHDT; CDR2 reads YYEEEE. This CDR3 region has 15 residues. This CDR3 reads CASSLTSGVPDTQYF. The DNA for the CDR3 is TGTGCCAGCAGCTTGACTAGCGGGGTGCCAGATACGCAGTATTTT.

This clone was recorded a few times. The CDR3 DNA sequence: TGTGCCTGGAGTGTAAATCGTGGCCTCTCTGGGGCCAACGTCCTGACTTTC. It translates to CAWSVNRGLSGANVLTF. The chain has TRBV30 and TRBJ2-6; unclear D gene. Germline CDR1 GTSNPN, CDR2 SVGIG (reference sequence). V was clipped by 0 bases and J by 0 bases, with 12 bases between them. This CDR3 is built from 17 residues.

The DNA of the CDR3 is TGTGCCAGCTCTCCTGGGAGGGTTAACTATGGCTACACCTTC. Translating it yields CASSPGRVNYGYTF. The gene calls are TRBV18 and TRBJ1-2; D is undetermined. The CDR3 spans 14 residues. Germline V gene data show CDR1 as KGHSH and CDR2 as LQKENI. Trimming shortened V by 6 bases and J by 1 base, and 12 bases separated the two germline ends.

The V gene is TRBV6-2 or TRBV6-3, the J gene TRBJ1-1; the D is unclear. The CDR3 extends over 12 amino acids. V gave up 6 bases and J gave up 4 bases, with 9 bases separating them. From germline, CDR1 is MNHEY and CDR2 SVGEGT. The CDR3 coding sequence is TGTGCCAGCAGCCCGGGCAGCACTGAAGCTTTCTTT. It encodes CASSPGSTEAFF.

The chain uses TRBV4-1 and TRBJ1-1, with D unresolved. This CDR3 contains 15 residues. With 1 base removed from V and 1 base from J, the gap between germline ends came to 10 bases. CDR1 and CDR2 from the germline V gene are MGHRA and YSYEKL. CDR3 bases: TGCGCCAGCAGCCAAGGGGAGGTAACGAACACTGAAGCTTTCTTT. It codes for CASSQGEVTNTEAFF.

The CDR3 DNA sequence: TGTGCCAGCAGCCAAGTAGGGGGCGACCCCTACGAGCAGTACTTC. This sequence encodes CASSQVGGDPYEQYF. This rearrangement joins TRBV14 to TRBJ2-7; 7 bases match TRBD1. The length of the CDR3 is 15 residues. Germline lookup yields CDR1 SGHDN and CDR2 FVKESK. V dropped 1 base and J dropped 2; count of bases not matched to a gene: 5.

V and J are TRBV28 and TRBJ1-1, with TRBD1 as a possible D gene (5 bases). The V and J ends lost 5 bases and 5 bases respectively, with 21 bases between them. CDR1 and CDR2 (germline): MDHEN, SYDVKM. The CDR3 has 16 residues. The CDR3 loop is CASSTRSQGGRTEAFF. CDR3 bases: TGTGCCAGCAGTACCCGATCGCAGGGAGGTAGGACTGAAGCTTTCTTT.

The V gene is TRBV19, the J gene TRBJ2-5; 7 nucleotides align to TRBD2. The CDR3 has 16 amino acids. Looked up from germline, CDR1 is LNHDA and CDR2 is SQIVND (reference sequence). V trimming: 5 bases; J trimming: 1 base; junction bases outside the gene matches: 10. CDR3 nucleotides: TGTGCCAGTAGTGTTCTCGGCGGGGGACCCCAAGAGACCCAGTACTTC. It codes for CASSVLGGGPQETQYF.

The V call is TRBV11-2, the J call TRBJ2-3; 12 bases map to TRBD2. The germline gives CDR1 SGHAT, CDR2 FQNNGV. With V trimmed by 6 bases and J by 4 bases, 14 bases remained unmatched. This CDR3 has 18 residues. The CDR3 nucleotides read TGTGCCAGCAGACCCGGAACCGAGACTAGCGGGGGCGCAGATACGCAGTATTTT. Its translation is CASRPGTETSGGADTQYF.

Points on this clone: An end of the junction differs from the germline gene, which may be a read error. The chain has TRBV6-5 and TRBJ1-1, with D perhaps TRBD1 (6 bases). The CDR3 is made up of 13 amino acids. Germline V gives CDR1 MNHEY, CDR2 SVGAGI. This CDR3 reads CASSRNRDTEAFF. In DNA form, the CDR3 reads TGTGCCAGCAGTCGAAACCGGGACACCGAAGCTTTCTTT.

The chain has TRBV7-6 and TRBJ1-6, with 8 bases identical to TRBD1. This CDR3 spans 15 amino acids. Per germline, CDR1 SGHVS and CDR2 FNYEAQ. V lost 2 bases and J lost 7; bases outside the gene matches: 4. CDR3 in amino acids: CASSLSDRENSPLHF. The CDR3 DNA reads TGTGCCAGCAGCTTATCGGACAGGGAAAATTCACCCCTCCACTTT.

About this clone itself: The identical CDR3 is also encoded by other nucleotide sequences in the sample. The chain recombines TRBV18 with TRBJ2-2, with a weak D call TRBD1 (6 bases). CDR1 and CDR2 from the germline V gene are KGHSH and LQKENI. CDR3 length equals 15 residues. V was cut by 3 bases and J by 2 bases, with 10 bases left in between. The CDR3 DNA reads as TGTGCCAGCTCACCGGAACAGGGCAACACCGGGGAGCTGTTTTTT. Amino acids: CASSPEQGNTGELFF.

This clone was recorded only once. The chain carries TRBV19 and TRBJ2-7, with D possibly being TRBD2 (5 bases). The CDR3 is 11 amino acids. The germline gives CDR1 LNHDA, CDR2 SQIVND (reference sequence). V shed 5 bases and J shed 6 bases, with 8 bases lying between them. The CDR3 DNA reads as TGTGCCAGTAGTTCCGGACTCGAGCAGTACTTC. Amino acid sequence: CASSSGLEQYF.